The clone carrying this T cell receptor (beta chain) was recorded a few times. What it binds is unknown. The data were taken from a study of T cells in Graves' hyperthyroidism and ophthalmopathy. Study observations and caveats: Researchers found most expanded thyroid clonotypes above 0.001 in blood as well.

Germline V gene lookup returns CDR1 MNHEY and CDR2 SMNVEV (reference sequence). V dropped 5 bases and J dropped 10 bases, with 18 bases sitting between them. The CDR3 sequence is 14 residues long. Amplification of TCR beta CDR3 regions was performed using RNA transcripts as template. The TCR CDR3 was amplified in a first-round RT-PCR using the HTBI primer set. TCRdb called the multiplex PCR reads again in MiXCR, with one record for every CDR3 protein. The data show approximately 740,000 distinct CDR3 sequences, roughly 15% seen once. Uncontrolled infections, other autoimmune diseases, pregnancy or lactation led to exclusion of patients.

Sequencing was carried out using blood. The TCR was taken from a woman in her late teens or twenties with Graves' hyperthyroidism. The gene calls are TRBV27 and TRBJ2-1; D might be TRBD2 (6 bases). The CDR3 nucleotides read TGTGCCAGCAGTCCCCCGACTAGGGTTCGAGAGCAGTTCTTC. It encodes CASSPPTRVREQFF.